Listed below are T cell receptor beta chains from one sample, sequenced in a study of blood T cells in healthy people across ages. A single record per CDR3 protein comes from TCRdb applying MiXCR to the 5' RACE reads. The sample has 1.8 million or so distinct CDR3 sequences; about two fifths are singletons. Sequencing was carried out using blood. These receptor sequences come from a human donor in good health. The CDR3 runs from the conserved cysteine through the conserved F or W. A D gene is named only where the DNA matches it firmly. Some rows have no size entry. The others give once, few or many, or a class for an expanded clone.

>TRBV20-1|-|TRBJ1-1|-
CSASFGRFVGTEAFF
TGCAGTGCTAGTTTTGGTCGCTTCGTGGGCACTGAAGCTTTCTTT
>TRBV7-2|-|TRBJ2-4|TRBD2
CASSFAGTSGNIQYF
TGTGCCAGCAGCTTTGCCGGGACTAGCGGAAACATTCAGTACTTC
>TRBV20-1|-|TRBJ2-3|-
CSASLGTPRATQYF
TGCAGTGCTAGCCTCGGGACCCCTAGGGCTACGCAGTATTTT
>TRBV29-1|few|TRBJ2-7|-
CSVEDQWSYEQYF
TGCAGCGTTGAAGATCAATGGTCCTACGAGCAGTACTTC
>TRBV28|-|TRBJ2-7|TRBD1
CASRTITGGFDEQYF
TGTGCCAGCAGAACCATTACAGGGGGCTTCGACGAGCAGTACTTC
>TRBV5-5|-|TRBJ1-1|-
CASSLANGDEAFF
TGTGCCAGCAGCTTGGCCAACGGGGATGAAGCTTTCTTT
>TRBV6-5|few|TRBJ2-5|-
CASSPLVSQETQYF
TGTGCCAGCAGTCCTTTGGTCTCTCAAGAGACCCAGTACTTC
>TRBV7-9|-|TRBJ2-3|-
CASSLRQSVLPDTQYF
TGTGCCAGCAGCTTGCGACAGAGTGTTCTCCCAGATACGCAGTATTTT
>TRBV20-1|-|TRBJ2-7|TRBD1
CSAREGGVYEQYF
TGCAGTGCCCGAGAAGGGGGCGTATACGAGCAGTACTTC
>TRBV28|-|TRBJ2-3|-
CASSSVGLTDTQYF
TGTGCCAGCAGTTCTGTGGGACTCACAGATACGCAGTATTTT
>TRBV20-1|-|TRBJ2-2|TRBD2
CSARVAGVRNTGELFF
TGCAGTGCTAGAGTAGCGGGGGTCCGGAACACCGGGGAGCTGTTTTTT
>TRBV7-9|-|TRBJ2-1|-
CASSLLEQFF
TGTGCCAGCAGCCTTCTGGAGCAGTTCTTC
>TRBV29-1|few|TRBJ2-1|-
CSTGGGPFPYNEQFF
TGCAGCACCGGTGGGGGGCCCTTCCCCTACAATGAGCAGTTCTTC
>TRBV7-9|-|TRBJ2-4|-
CASSPYFGGDQYF
TGTGCCAGCAGCCCTTATTTCGGAGGGGACCAGTACTTC
>TRBV10-3|-|TRBJ2-3|-
CAVSVAGVVDTQYF
TGTGCCGTCAGTGTTGCAGGGGTCGTCGATACGCAGTATTTT
>TRBV7-2|few|TRBJ1-2|-
CASSLAAWAGETNGYTF
TGTGCCAGCAGCTTAGCCGCATGGGCAGGGGAGACGAATGGCTACACCTTC
>TRBV20-1|-|TRBJ2-2|-
CSARVRGAVQGELFF
TGCAGTGCTAGAGTCCGTGGGGCAGTTCAGGGGGAGCTGTTTTTT
>TRBV5-5|few|TRBJ1-6|-
CASSLGSSARYSPLHF
TGTGCCAGCAGCTTAGGATCGAGTGCCCGGTATTCACCCCTCCACTTT
>TRBV20-1|-|TRBJ1-1|-
CSARDLRGEDTEAFF
TGCAGTGCTAGAGATCTAAGGGGAGAGGACACTGAAGCTTTCTTT
>TRBV29-1|few|TRBJ1-4|-
CSVGSGRNEKLFF
TGCAGCGTTGGCTCGGGGAGAAATGAAAAACTGTTTTTT
>TRBV9|few|TRBJ1-2|TRBD1
CANSARQGVTQGYTF
TGTGCCAACAGCGCCCGACAGGGAGTAACTCAGGGCTACACCTTC
>TRBV6-5|few|TRBJ1-1|-
CASRKRTANTEAFF
TGTGCCAGCAGGAAGAGGACGGCGAACACTGAAGCTTTCTTT
>TRBV5-1|many|TRBJ2-7|TRBD1
CASSLGQGVHEQYF
TGTGCCAGCAGCTTAGGGCAGGGGGTACACGAGCAGTACTTC
>TRBV29-1|-|TRBJ1-1|-
CSAPRLNTEAFF
TGCAGCGCCCCTCGGCTAAACACTGAAGCTTTCTTT
>TRBV7-9|-|TRBJ2-5|-
CASRRNQETQYF
TGTGCCAGCCGGCGAAACCAAGAGACCCAGTACTTC
>TRBV15|-|TRBJ2-7|-
CATSRDYNRNYEQYF
TGTGCCACCAGCAGAGATTATAACAGAAACTACGAGCAGTACTTC
>TRBV9|-|TRBJ1-2|-
CASSVGARESGYTF
TGTGCCAGCAGCGTAGGTGCGAGGGAATCTGGCTACACCTTC
>TRBV16|-|TRBJ2-7|-
CASSQSQQGGSEQYF
TGTGCCAGCAGCCAATCCCAACAGGGAGGTTCCGAGCAGTACTTC
>TRBV24-1|few|TRBJ2-1|TRBD2
CATSRRGVPNEQFF
TGTGCCACCTCTAGACGGGGGGTCCCCAATGAGCAGTTCTTC
>TRBV5-1|many|TRBJ2-3|-
CASSLAAGSTDTQYF
TGTGCCAGCAGCTTAGCGGCGGGTAGCACAGATACGCAGTATTTT
>TRBV6-1|-|TRBJ2-7|-
CASSERIGGGSYEQYF
TGTGCCAGCAGTGAAAGAATCGGTGGGGGCTCCTACGAGCAGTACTTC
>TRBV28|-|TRBJ2-5|TRBD1
CASSIQTGGNQETQYF
TGTGCCAGCAGCATACAGACAGGGGGCAACCAAGAGACCCAGTACTTC
>TRBV7-3|-|TRBJ2-5|-
CASSLRGPTQETQYF
TGTGCCAGCAGCTTAAGGGGCCCAACCCAAGAGACCCAGTACTTC
>TRBV10-3|-|TRBJ1-5|TRBD1
CATSTGQGGNQPQHF
TGTGCCACCAGCACTGGACAGGGGGGGAATCAGCCCCAGCATTTT
>TRBV7-8|few|TRBJ2-1|-
CASSLRGSTYNEQFF
TGTGCCAGCAGCTTACGGGGGAGTACCTACAATGAGCAGTTCTTC
>TRBV18|-|TRBJ1-6|-
CASSPRRGSAGSPLHF
TGTGCCAGCTCACCAAGACGCGGCTCAGCCGGCTCACCCCTCCACTTT
>TRBV7-3|-|TRBJ2-3|-
CASSRDSNQPQYF
TGTGCCAGCAGCCGGGATAGCAATCAGCCCCAGTATTTT
>TRBV20-1|few|TRBJ2-6|-
CSARAGWGNGVLTF
TGCAGTGCTAGAGCCGGTTGGGGGAACGGCGTCCTGACTTTC
>TRBV13|-|TRBJ2-1|TRBD2
CASSQREGVQFF
TGTGCCAGCAGCCAGAGGGAGGGTGTGCAGTTCTTC
>TRBV29-1|-|TRBJ2-7|TRBD1
CSVGGTACEQHF
TGCAGCGTTGGTGGGACAGCCTGCGAGCAGCACTTC
>TRBV7-8|-|TRBJ2-7|-
CASSLASRRLYEQYF
TGTGCCAGCAGCTTAGCGTCTCGGAGACTCTACGAGCAGTACTTC
>TRBV4-2|-|TRBJ1-2|-
CASSHPQDGNYGYTF
TGTGCCAGCAGCCACCCTCAGGACGGAAACTATGGCTACACCTTC
>TRBV5-1|few|TRBJ1-4|-
CASSILGPSNEKLFF
TGCGCCAGCAGTATACTCGGACCCTCTAATGAAAAACTGTTTTTT
>TRBV15|-|TRBJ2-3|-
CATSRSTSYATQYF
TGTGCCACCAGCAGATCCACTTCCTATGCCACGCAGTATTTT
>TRBV6-1|few|TRBJ2-1|-
CASNGAPPGTYYEQFF
TGTGCCAGCAATGGGGCACCCCCGGGGACATATTATGAGCAGTTCTTC
>TRBV29-1|-|TRBJ2-2|-
CSVARDRNTGELFF
TGCAGCGTTGCCCGGGACCGAAACACCGGGGAGCTGTTTTTT
>TRBV7-2|-|TRBJ2-7|-
CASSPSIGTSYEQYF
TGTGCCAGCAGCCCTTCCATAGGCACTTCCTACGAGCAGTACTTC
>TRBV13|-|TRBJ2-7|TRBD2
CASAVVAGYEQYF
TGTGCCAGCGCTGTCGTAGCGGGGTACGAGCAGTACTTC
>TRBV5-1|few|TRBJ2-4|TRBD1
CASSPISGGGESIQYF
TGCGCCAGCAGCCCTATCTCAGGGGGCGGTGAGAGCATTCAGTACTTC